This T cell receptor (beta chain) comes out of a study of cytomegalovirus exposure and HLA in healthy donors. Study findings and constraints: In an earlier analysis, most TCR beta V segments were productive about 87% or about 30% of the time.

This clone was observed a handful of times. No antigen is known for it. The PCR had 60 Vbeta and 13 Jbeta primers. Libraries were prepared by immunoSEQ multiplex PCR; TCRdb keeps only in-frame clonotypes and omits some of them. The sample includes 100,000 or so clones, roughly 15% of them seen just once. Sequencing was done on a sample of PBMCs. The source is a female donor in good health and CMV-seronegative.

The CDR3 is CASSWGQGAGTQYF. Written as DNA, the CDR3 is TGTGCCAGCAGCTGGGGACAGGGGGCCGGTACGCAGTATTTT. This chain joins TRBV7-3 and TRBJ2-3; TRBD1 matches at 12 bases. The CDR3 covers 14 residues. Germline V CDR1 and CDR2: SGHTA, FQGTGA. J was trimmed by 8 bases and V by 4 bases; bases with no gene match: 4.